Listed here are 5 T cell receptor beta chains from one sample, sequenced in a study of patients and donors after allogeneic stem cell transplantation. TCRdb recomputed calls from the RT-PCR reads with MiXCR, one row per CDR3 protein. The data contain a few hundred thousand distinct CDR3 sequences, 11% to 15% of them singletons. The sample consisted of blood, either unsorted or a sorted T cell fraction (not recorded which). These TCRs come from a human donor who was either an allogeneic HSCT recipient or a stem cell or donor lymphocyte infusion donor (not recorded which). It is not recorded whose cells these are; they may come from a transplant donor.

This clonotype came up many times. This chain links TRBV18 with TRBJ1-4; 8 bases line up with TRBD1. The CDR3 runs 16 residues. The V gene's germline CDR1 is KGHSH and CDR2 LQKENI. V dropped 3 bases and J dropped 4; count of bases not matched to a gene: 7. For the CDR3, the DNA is TGTGCCAGCTCACCGCGCGGACAGGGCGATAATGAAAAACTGTTTTTT. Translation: CASSPRGQGDNEKLFF.

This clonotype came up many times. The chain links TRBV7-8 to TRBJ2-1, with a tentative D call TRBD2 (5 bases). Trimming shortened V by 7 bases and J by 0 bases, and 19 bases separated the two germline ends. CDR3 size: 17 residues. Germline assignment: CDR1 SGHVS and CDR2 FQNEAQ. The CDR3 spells CASNPSAKRSSYNEQFF. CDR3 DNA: TGTGCCAGCAACCCTTCGGCCAAGCGGAGCTCCTACAATGAGCAGTTCTTC. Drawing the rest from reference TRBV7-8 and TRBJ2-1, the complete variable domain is GAGVSQSPRYKVAKRGQDVALRCDPISGHVSLFWYQQALGQGPEFLTYFQNEAQLDKSGLPSDRFFAERPEGSVSTLKIQRTQQEDSAVYLCASNPSAKRSSYNEQFFGPGTRLTVL.

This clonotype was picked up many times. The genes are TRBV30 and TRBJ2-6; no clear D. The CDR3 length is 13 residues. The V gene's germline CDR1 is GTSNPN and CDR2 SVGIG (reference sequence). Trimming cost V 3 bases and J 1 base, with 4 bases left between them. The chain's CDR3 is CAWRLSGANVLTF. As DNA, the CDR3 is TGTGCCTGGAGGCTTTCTGGGGCCAACGTCCTGACTTTC.

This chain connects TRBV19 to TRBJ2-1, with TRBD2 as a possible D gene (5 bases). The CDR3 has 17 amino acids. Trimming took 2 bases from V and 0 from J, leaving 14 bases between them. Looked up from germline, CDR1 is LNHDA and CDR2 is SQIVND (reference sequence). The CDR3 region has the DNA TGTGCCAGTAGTATAAGGCGGAGCGGTAGCTCCTACAATGAGCAGTTCTTC. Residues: CASSIRRSGSSYNEQFF. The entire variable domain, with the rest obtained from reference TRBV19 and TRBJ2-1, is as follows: DGGITQSPKYLFRKEGQNVTLSCEQNLNHDAMYWYRQDPGQGLRLIYYSQIVNDFQKGDIAEGYSVSREKKESFPLTVTSAQKNPTAFYLCASSIRRSGSSYNEQFFGPGTRLTVL.

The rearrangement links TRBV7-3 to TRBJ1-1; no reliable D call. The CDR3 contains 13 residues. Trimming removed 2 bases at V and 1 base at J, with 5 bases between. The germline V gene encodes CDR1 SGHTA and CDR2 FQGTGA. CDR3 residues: CASSLFPNTEAFF. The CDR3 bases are TGTGCCAGCAGCTTATTTCCGAACACTGAAGCTTTCTTT.